These 28 T cell receptor beta chains were sequenced from one sample in a study of B cell selection in AIRE deficiency. Sorting defined conventional CD4 T cells as CD4+CD127+. Clones were read by immunoSEQ multiplex PCR, and TCRdb kept only the in-frame ones, dropping some. The sample contains roughly 25,000 clones, roughly 96% of which appear only once. The sequencing sample was made of conventional CD4+ T cells sorted from PBMCs. The source of these receptors is a human donor with AIRE deficiency.

V usage is TRBV7-4 and J usage is TRBJ1-5, with D perhaps matching TRBD1 (6 bases). The CDR3 is made up of 12 amino acids. V lost 8 bases and J lost 6, with 11 bases in between. The germline V gene has CDR1 SGHVT and CDR2 SQSDAQ. The CDR3 reads CASRGGVQPQHF. DNA of the CDR3: TGTGCCAGCCGAGGGGGGGTTCAGCCCCAGCATTTT.

This sequence joins TRBV14 and TRBJ1-5, with no clear D. Germline CDR1 SGHDN, CDR2 FVKESK. The CDR3 loop spans 18 amino acids. The V gene lost 0 bases and the J gene lost 4 bases, with 19 bases spanning the gap. The CDR3 loop is CASSQDLVCGVGNQPQHF. The DNA of the CDR3 is TGTGCCAGCAGCCAAGACCTCGTTTGCGGGGTTGGAAATCAGCCCCAGCATTTT. Supplemented by reference TRBV14 and TRBJ1-5, the full variable domain reads EAGVTQFPSHSVIEKGQTVTLRCDPISGHDNLYWYRRVMGKEIKFLLHFVKESKQDESGMPNNRFLAERTGGTYSTLKVQPAELEDSGVYFCASSQDLVCGVGNQPQHFGDGTRLSIL.

This clone came up once. The chain has TRBV27 and TRBJ1-2; the D gene is possibly TRBD1 (6 bases). CDR1 and CDR2 (germline): MNHEY, SMNVEV (reference sequence). CDR3 length: 14 residues. V was pared by 3 bases and J by 5 bases, with 13 bases between. The DNA of the CDR3 is TGTGCCAGCAGTTTTGGCGGCAGGGGATATGGCTACACCTTC. Amino acids: CASSFGGRGYGYTF.

V and J are TRBV28 and TRBJ1-2; D is ambiguous. CDR1 and CDR2 from the germline V gene are MDHEN and SYDVKM. The V gene lost 3 bases and the J gene lost 4 bases, with 12 bases spanning the gap. The CDR3 length is 14 residues. The CDR3 reads CASSLPTEFYGYTF. Here the CDR3 DNA reads TGTGCCAGCAGTTTGCCAACAGAGTTCTATGGCTACACCTTC.

The rearrangement joins TRBV11-2 to TRBJ1-2, with TRBD1 matching 9 bases. Germline lookup yields CDR1 SGHAT and CDR2 FQNNGV. The length of the CDR3 is 17 residues. V gave up 1 base and J gave up 4 bases; unmatched junction bases: 10. The CDR3 coding sequence is TGTGCCAGCAGCTTAGTAGGAGGGACAGGGAGTCCCTATGGCTACACCTTC. Its protein product is CASSLVGGTGSPYGYTF.

The V gene is TRBV7-3, the J gene TRBJ1-1, with TRBD1 identical over 11 bases. The CDR3 loop spans 15 amino acids. Germline CDR1 is SGHTA and CDR2 is FQGTGA. Losses at the gene ends were 1 base for V and 6 bases for J; bases not matched to a gene: 4. In nucleotides, the CDR3 is TGTGCCAGCAGCTTAATAGGACAGGGGGCGGCTGAAGCTTTCTTT. This gives the protein CASSLIGQGAAEAFF.

This chain connects TRBV29-1 to TRBJ2-7; D is unclear. Germline V CDR1 and CDR2: SQVTM, ANQGSEA. V was trimmed by 4 bases and J by 3 bases, leaving 10 bases between them. The CDR3 is 12 amino acids. CDR3 nucleotides: TGCAGCGTTGGGGCCGGATTCTACGAGCAGTACTTC. This translates into CSVGAGFYEQYF.

The rearrangement joins TRBV5-1 to TRBJ2-3; 12 nucleotides align to TRBD2. The V gene's germline CDR1 is SGHRS and CDR2 YFSETQ. This CDR3 region has 15 residues. Trimming at V came to 4 bases and at J to 6 bases, leaving 6 bases not matched to a gene. The CDR3 spells CASSHGLAGYDTQYF. CDR3 DNA sequence: TGCGCCAGCAGCCACGGACTAGCGGGATATGATACGCAGTATTTT.

This rearrangement joins TRBV5-8 to TRBJ2-7, with 9 bases aligning to TRBD2. Per germline, CDR1 SGHTS and CDR2 YDEGEE. The CDR3 length is 15 residues. V shed 0 bases and J 3 bases; nucleotides not matched to a gene: 4. In nucleotides, the CDR3 is TGTGCCAGCAGCTTGGTTAGCGGGAGACACTACGAGCAGTACTTC. It specifies CASSLVSGRHYEQYF.

This chain uses TRBV30 with TRBJ2-5, with a tentative D call TRBD2 (5 bases). This CDR3 comprises 14 residues. The V gene lost 0 bases and the J gene lost 2 bases, with 10 bases spanning the gap. The V gene's germline CDR1 is GTSNPN and CDR2 SVGIG (reference sequence). The CDR3 nucleotides read TGTGCCTGGAGTGTCAGGCGGGTTCAAGAGACCCAGTACTTC. Its protein is CAWSVRRVQETQYF.

This clone was recorded once. V is TRBV28 and J is TRBJ1-5; 8 bases agree with TRBD1. The germline V gene encodes CDR1 MDHEN and CDR2 SYDVKM. The J segment lost 0 bases and the V segment lost 4 bases, leaving 8 bases of the junction unmatched. The CDR3 runs to 17 residues. The CDR3: CASSWVQGANSNQPQHF. The CDR3, as DNA: TGTGCCAGCAGTTGGGTTCAGGGGGCTAATAGCAATCAGCCCCAGCATTTT.

The V gene is TRBV29-1, the J gene TRBJ1-1; D ambiguous. CDR1 is SQVTM, CDR2 ANQGSEA, per germline. The CDR3 contains 13 residues. The V end lost 4 bases, the J end lost 0 bases, and 9 bases lay between the germline ends. CDR3 in amino acids: CSVARVLNTEAFF. The CDR3 DNA is TGCAGCGTTGCAAGAGTCCTGAACACTGAAGCTTTCTTT.

The chain joins TRBV28 to TRBJ2-1, with a weak D call TRBD2 (5 bases). The CDR3 spans 14 residues. V was pared by 1 base and J by 2 bases, with 6 bases between. The germline V gene encodes CDR1 MDHEN and CDR2 SYDVKM. The CDR3, as DNA: TGTGCCAGCAGTTTATTGGGAGCCTACAATGAGCAGTTCTTC. Its translation: CASSLLGAYNEQFF.

This clone was recorded only once. The chain has TRBV7-3 and TRBJ2-5, with TRBD2 matching 9 bases. The V gene end was trimmed by 4 bases and the J gene end by 4 bases; junction bases not matched to a gene: 13. The CDR3 has 17 amino acids. Germline lookup yields CDR1 SGHTA and CDR2 FQGTGA. CDR3 region: CASSSGIVSGSSETQYF. In DNA form, the CDR3 reads TGTGCCAGCAGCTCCGGAATTGTTAGCGGGAGTTCAGAGACCCAGTACTTC. Filled out from reference TRBV7-3 and TRBJ2-5, the complete variable domain reads GAGVSQTPSNKVTEKGKYVELRCDPISGHTALYWYRQSLGQGPEFLIYFQGTGAADDSGLPNDRFFAVRPEGSVSTLKIQRTERGDSAVYLCASSSGIVSGSSETQYFGPGTRLLVL.

The CDR3 region is CASSKPGQGAGETQYF. The CDR3, as DNA: TGCGCCAGCAGCAAACCGGGACAGGGGGCGGGAGAGACCCAGTACTTC. The rearrangement joins TRBV4-1 to TRBJ2-5, with 12 bases fitting TRBD1. J was trimmed by 4 bases and V by 5 bases; bases with no gene match: 8. This CDR3 contains 16 residues. The germline V gene has CDR1 MGHRA and CDR2 YSYEKL.

The chain joins TRBV10-3 to TRBJ2-7, with 7 positions matching TRBD1. CDR1 ENHRY and CDR2 SYGVKD come from the germline V gene. With 2 bases clipped from V and 5 bases from J, the junction kept 3 bases outside the gene matches. The length of the CDR3 is 13 residues. CDR3 residues: CAISERGTDEQYF. The DNA of the CDR3 is TGTGCCATCAGTGAGAGGGGGACAGACGAGCAGTACTTC.

V is TRBV4-3 and J is TRBJ2-1, with 11 nucleotides matching TRBD2. The CDR3 totals 15 residues. V trimming: 6 bases; J trimming: 6 bases; junction bases outside the gene matches: 7. CDR1 is LGHNA and CDR2 is YSLEER in the germline V gene. The CDR3 DNA reads as TGCGCCAGCAGACTAGCGGGAGAGGGGGGCAATGAGCAGTTCTTC. This sequence encodes CASRLAGEGGNEQFF.

V is TRBV13 and J is TRBJ2-3, with 9 bases matching TRBD1. Trimming cost V 0 bases and J 6 bases; bases outside gene matches: 7. CDR1 is PRHDT and CDR2 is FYEKMQ in the germline V gene (reference sequence). There are 16 residues in the CDR3. The CDR3 protein is CASSLGTGGFGDTQYF. Here the CDR3 DNA reads TGTGCCAGCAGCTTAGGGACAGGGGGGTTCGGGGATACGCAGTATTTT.

A single count supports this clone. This chain connects TRBV5-1 to TRBJ2-1; D gene ambiguous. Trimming cost V 0 bases and J 1 base, with 8 bases left between them. The CDR3 runs 15 residues. Germline V lookup: CDR1 SGHRS, CDR2 YFSETQ. Here the CDR3 reads CASSLDLVSYNEQFF. CDR3 coding DNA: TGCGCCAGCAGCTTGGACCTGGTGTCCTACAATGAGCAGTTCTTC.

The chain employs TRBV5-1 and TRBJ2-1; D unresolved. CDR1 and CDR2 (germline): SGHRS, YFSETQ. Trimming removed 0 bases at V and 2 bases at J, with 6 bases between. The CDR3 contains 14 residues. CDR3 bases: TGCGCCAGCAGCTTGGCTTGGACCTACAATGAGCAGTTCTTC. Translated: CASSLAWTYNEQFF.

The chain joins TRBV7-8 to TRBJ2-7; TRBD1 matches 8 bases. Germline V gene lookup returns CDR1 SGHVS and CDR2 FQNEAQ. CDR3 length: 15 amino acids. J gave up 3 bases and V 2 bases, and 6 bases lay outside the gene matches. This CDR3 is CASSLTRQGIYEQYF. The DNA of the CDR3 is TGTGCCAGCAGCTTAACTAGACAGGGGATCTACGAGCAGTACTTC.

V usage is TRBV5-6 and J usage is TRBJ1-6, with 9 bases lining up with TRBD1. CDR1 is SGHDT, CDR2 YYEEEE, per germline. The CDR3 is made up of 16 amino acids. Trimming removed 0 bases from V and 6 bases from J; junction bases left unmatched: 4. The CDR3 reads CASSLVGTGSNSPLHF. In DNA form, the CDR3 reads TGTGCCAGCAGCTTGGTGGGGACAGGGTCTAATTCACCCCTCCACTTT.

The chain employs TRBV5-4 and TRBJ2-4; perhaps TRBD1 as D (6 bases). The ends were cut back, 4 bases at V and 4 bases at J, with 21 bases in the middle. Germline CDR1 SGHNT, CDR2 YYREEE (reference sequence). This CDR3 spans 17 amino acids. The CDR3 DNA reads TGTGCCAGCAGCCAGGGGCGCGGCAGGGGATCGAAAAACATTCAGTACTTC. Translating it yields CASSQGRGRGSKNIQYF.

The chain carries TRBV2 and TRBJ1-5, with D tentatively TRBD1 (5 bases). The CDR3 consists of 15 residues. V was cut by 4 bases and J by 2 bases, with 12 bases left in between. Germline CDR1 reads SNHLY; CDR2 reads FYNNEI. The CDR3 loop is CASSGTTRGNQPQHF. The CDR3 DNA reads as TGTGCCAGCAGTGGGACAACGAGGGGCAATCAGCCCCAGCATTTT.

The chain carries TRBV18 and TRBJ1-1; 7 bases are a match to TRBD1. The CDR3 consists of 15 residues. J gave up 1 base and V 3 bases, and 5 bases lay outside the gene matches. Germline V gene lookup returns CDR1 KGHSH and CDR2 LQKENI. CDR3 protein: CASSPMTGQNTEAFF. Written as DNA, the CDR3 is TGTGCCAGCTCACCGATGACAGGGCAGAACACTGAAGCTTTCTTT.

This sequence joins TRBV7-3 and TRBJ2-7; 8 nucleotides match TRBD1. After removal of 2 bases from V and 2 bases from J, the junction contained 2 bases not matched to a gene. Germline CDR1 and CDR2: SGHTA and FQGTGA. The CDR3 sequence is 14 residues long. The CDR3 loop is CASSLHRGAYEQYF. For the CDR3, the DNA is TGTGCCAGCAGCTTACACAGGGGGGCCTACGAGCAGTACTTC. The full variable domain, rest sourced from reference TRBV7-3 and TRBJ2-7, is GAGVSQTPSNKVTEKGKYVELRCDPISGHTALYWYRQSLGQGPEFLIYFQGTGAADDSGLPNDRFFAVRPEGSVSTLKIQRTERGDSAVYLCASSLHRGAYEQYFGPGTRLTVT.

The chain carries TRBV6-5 and TRBJ1-5; perhaps TRBD1 as D (5 bases). V gave up 0 bases and J gave up 6 bases, with 12 bases separating them. The CDR3 totals 15 residues. The germline V gene has CDR1 MNHEY and CDR2 SVGAGI. CDR3 sequence reads: CASSYSGRASQPQHF. The CDR3 nucleotides read TGTGCCAGCAGTTACTCGGGCAGGGCATCTCAGCCCCAGCATTTT.

The rearrangement links TRBV19 to TRBJ2-7, with 13 bases fitting TRBD2. The V segment lost 5 bases and the J segment 1 base; nucleotides outside the gene matches: 5. The CDR3 runs to 16 residues. Germline CDR1 reads LNHDA; CDR2 reads SQIVND (reference sequence). The CDR3 loop reads CASSVGTSGISYEQYF. For the CDR3, the DNA is TGTGCCAGTAGTGTGGGGACTAGCGGGATTTCCTACGAGCAGTACTTC. Complete variable domain (other parts from reference TRBV19 and TRBJ2-7): DGGITQSPKYLFRKEGQNVTLSCEQNLNHDAMYWYRQDPGQGLRLIYYSQIVNDFQKGDIAEGYSVSREKKESFPLTVTSAQKNPTAFYLCASSVGTSGISYEQYFGPGTRLTVT.